This T cell receptor beta chain appears in the sequencing data of a study of preoperative IRX-2 immunotherapy in early breast cancer. The CDR3 consists of 14 residues. V was clipped by 6 bases and J by 7 bases; unmatched bases: 8. Germline V gene sequence: CDR1 MNHGY, CDR2 SAAAGT. Sequenced by immunoSEQ multiplex PCR; TCRdb stores in-frame clones only, minus some. The sample lists approximately 1,000 clones, roughly 72% seen once, with approximately 7.5% in the top ten. The treatment was: preoperative locoregional IRX-2 cytokine immunotherapy. This chain connects TRBV6-8 to TRBJ1-4, with 7 bases that match TRBD1. The receptor was derived from a human donor with breast cancer. Specimen: tumor tissue, collected before IRX-2 immunotherapy. Here the CDR3 reads CASRVYGTAEKLFF. Here the CDR3 DNA reads TGTGCCAGCAGGGTTTACGGGACAGCTGAAAAACTGTTTTTT.